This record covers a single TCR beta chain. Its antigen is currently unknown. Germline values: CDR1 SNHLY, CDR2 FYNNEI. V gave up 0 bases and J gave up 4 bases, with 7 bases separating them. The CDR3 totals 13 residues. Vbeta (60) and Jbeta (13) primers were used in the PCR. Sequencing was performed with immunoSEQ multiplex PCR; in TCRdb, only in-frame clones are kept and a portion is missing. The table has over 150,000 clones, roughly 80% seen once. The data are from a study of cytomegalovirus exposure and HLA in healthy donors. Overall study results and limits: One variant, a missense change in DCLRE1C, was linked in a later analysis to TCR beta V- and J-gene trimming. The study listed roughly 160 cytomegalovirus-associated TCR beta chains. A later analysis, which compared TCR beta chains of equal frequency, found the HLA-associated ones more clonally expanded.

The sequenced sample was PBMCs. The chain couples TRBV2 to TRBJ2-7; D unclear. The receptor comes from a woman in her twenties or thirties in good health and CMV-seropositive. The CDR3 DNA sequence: TGTGCCAGCAGTGAAGCTGGGCAGTACGAGCAGTACTTC. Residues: CASSEAGQYEQYF.